These 30 T cell receptor beta chains came from one sample sequenced in a study of blood T cell repertoires in COVID-19. The repertoire was sequenced with immunoSEQ multiplex PCR; TCRdb's copy has only in-frame clones and lacks some. The table records tens of thousands of clones, roughly 84% of them present only once. The sequencing sample was made of peripheral blood. Every receptor here comes from a man aged 30 to 39 with COVID-19, enrolled during active disease.

CDR3 in DNA: TGTGCCAGCAGCGTAGACTGGAACACCGGGGAGCTGTTTTTT. It encodes CASSVDWNTGELFF. This chain joins TRBV9 and TRBJ2-2; D call uncertain. From germline, CDR1 is SGDLS and CDR2 YYNGEE. CDR3 length equals 14 residues. V was trimmed by 0 bases and J by 1 base, leaving 4 bases between them. Full variable domain (outside the CDR3, taken from reference TRBV9 and TRBJ2-2): DSGVTQTPKHLITATGQRVTLRCSPRSGDLSVYWYQQSLDQGLQFLIQYYNGEERAKGNILERFSAQQFPDLHSELNLSSLELGDSALYFCASSVDWNTGELFFGEGSRLTVL.

The chain carries TRBV2 and TRBJ1-5; 7 bases agree with TRBD1. The germline gives CDR1 SNHLY, CDR2 FYNNEI. Trimming cost V 4 bases and J 1 base; bases outside gene matches: 4. This CDR3 is 15 amino acids long. The CDR3 sequence: CASSGQGVSNQPQHF. In DNA form, the CDR3 reads TGTGCCAGCAGTGGACAGGGAGTGAGCAATCAGCCCCAGCATTTT. The full variable domain, its missing parts supplied by reference TRBV2 and TRBJ1-5, is EPEVTQTPSHQVTQMGQEVILRCVPISNHLYFYWYRQILGQKVEFLVSFYNNEISEKSEIFDDQFSVERPDGSNFTLKIRSTKLEDSAMYFCASSGQGVSNQPQHFGDGTRLSIL.

This sequence joins TRBV5-1 and TRBJ1-1; D gene unclear. Germline loops: CDR1 SGHRS, CDR2 YFSETQ. With 5 bases removed from V and 2 bases from J, the gap between germline ends came to 7 bases. The CDR3 has 12 amino acids. CDR3 sequence reads: CASRTGNTEAFF. In DNA, the CDR3 is TGCGCCAGCAGGACGGGAAACACTGAAGCTTTCTTT.

The chain recombines TRBV7-2 with TRBJ1-4, with D maybe TRBD1 (5 bases). The CDR3 totals 15 residues. V gave up 3 bases and J gave up 2 bases, with 10 bases separating them. The germline gives CDR1 SGHTA, CDR2 FQGNSA. The CDR3 bases are TGTGCCAGCAGCTTGAAGACAGATACTAATGAAAAACTGTTTTTT. Its protein product is CASSLKTDTNEKLFF.

The chain has TRBV7-2 and TRBJ2-2; TRBD2 aligns across 12 bases. J lost 8 bases, V lost 9 bases, and 7 bases had no gene match. The CDR3 is 14 residues long. The germline V gene has CDR1 SGHTA and CDR2 FQGNSA. CDR3 in DNA: TGTGCCAGTTACGGACTAGCGGGGTCGGGGGAGCTGTTTTTT. Residues: CASYGLAGSGELFF.

This clone has only one observation. CDR3 bases: TGTGCCAGCAGCGTAGCTACGGGACAAGTTACAGATACGCAGTATTTT. As protein: CASSVATGQVTDTQYF. J is TRBJ2-3 and V is TRBV9; TRBD1 is a possible D gene (6 bases). V lost 0 bases, J lost 3 bases, and 14 bases lay in between. CDR1 and CDR2 (germline): SGDLS, YYNGEE. CDR3 length: 16 amino acids.

The chain links TRBV14 to TRBJ2-6, with 7 nucleotides matching TRBD1. The CDR3 spans 18 residues. The trim removed 4 bases at V and 0 bases at J, leaving 9 bases unmatched. Looked up from germline, CDR1 is SGHDN and CDR2 is FVKESK. CDR3: CASSPWGQSASGANVLTF. The CDR3 DNA reads as TGTGCCAGCAGCCCCTGGGGACAGTCGGCCTCTGGGGCCAACGTCCTGACTTTC. Based on the CDR3 plus reference TRBV14 and TRBJ2-6, the full variable domain is EAGVTQFPSHSVIEKGQTVTLRCDPISGHDNLYWYRRVMGKEIKFLLHFVKESKQDESGMPNNRFLAERTGGTYSTLKVQPAELEDSGVYFCASSPWGQSASGANVLTFGAGSRLTVL.

Here the CDR3 DNA reads TGTGCCAGCAGCCGGTCGGGAGCGAACACTGAAGCTTTCTTT. It yields the protein CASSRSGANTEAFF. The genes are TRBV7-9 and TRBJ1-1; D is unclear. Between the trimmed V and J ends, which lost 5 bases and 1 base, there was a span of 11 bases. Germline assignment: CDR1 SEHNR and CDR2 FQNEAQ (reference sequence). The CDR3 loop spans 14 amino acids.

The V and J genes are TRBV6-5 and TRBJ2-1; 11 bases fit TRBD2. Germline CDR1 MNHEY, CDR2 SVGAGI. CDR3 length equals 14 residues. J lost 8 bases, V lost 6 bases, and 6 bases had no gene match. For the CDR3, the DNA is TGTGCCAGCAGCCGACTAGCGGGATTTCATGAGCAGTTCTTC. It codes for CASSRLAGFHEQFF.

To note about this clone: The DNA is left out, because the CDR3 cannot be placed on it with certainty; the CDR3 is given as TCRdb lists it. V and J are TRBV21-1 and TRBJ1-5; the table's D gene call, TRBD1, was not cross checked with the DNA. TRBV21-1 is a pseudogene segment. The CDR3 contains 17 residues when both ends are counted. The CDR3 region is CASSKAWGLGSNQPQHF.

Only one count was recorded for this clone. The CDR3 region has the DNA TGTGCCAGCAGCTTGTTATCTGGGGCCGGACTGTTTTTT. The encoded protein is CASSLLSGAGLFF. This chain joins TRBV7-2 and TRBJ1-4; D is possibly TRBD1 (5 bases). Germline values: CDR1 SGHTA, CDR2 FQGNSA. This CDR3 has 13 amino acids. V lost 3 bases and J lost 13, with 15 bases in between.

This chain's CDR3 is CASSPEKLRANVLTF. In nucleotides, the CDR3 is TGCGCCAGCAGCCCAGAAAAGCTCAGGGCCAACGTCCTGACTTTC. The rearrangement links TRBV4-1 to TRBJ2-6; D remains ambiguous. The ends were cut back, 4 bases at V and 5 bases at J, with 12 bases in the middle. This CDR3 has 15 residues. CDR1 MGHRA and CDR2 YSYEKL come from the germline V gene.

V gene TRBV4-1 combines with J gene TRBJ2-5; 7 positions agree with TRBD2. The germline gives CDR1 MGHRA, CDR2 YSYEKL. V lost 1 base, J lost 4 bases, and 9 bases stayed unmatched. CDR3 size: 16 residues. The CDR3 coding sequence is TGCGCCAGCAGCCAAGTGGGTAGCGGGCGGGTAGAGACCCAGTACTTC. Translating it yields CASSQVGSGRVETQYF.

The chain is built from TRBV7-8 and TRBJ2-7, with TRBD2 matching 12 bases. The length of the CDR3 is 16 residues. With V trimmed by 4 bases and J by 4 bases, 8 bases remained unmatched. Germline V gene lookup returns CDR1 SGHVS and CDR2 FQNEAQ. This CDR3 reads CASSSTLAGGPYEQYF. CDR3 coding DNA: TGTGCCAGCAGCTCCACCCTAGCGGGAGGGCCTTACGAGCAGTACTTC.

V gene TRBV5-6 combines with J gene TRBJ1-2; no reliable D call. CDR1 is SGHDT, CDR2 YYEEEE, per germline. The CDR3 contains 14 residues. V was clipped by 3 bases and J by 5 bases, with 14 bases between them. The CDR3 nucleotides are TGTGCCAGCAGCTCAAGCGTGGGTCCATATGGCTACACCTTC. This translates into CASSSSVGPYGYTF. Looking up the rest from reference TRBV5-6 and TRBJ1-2 gives the full variable domain: DAGVTQSPTHLIKTRGQQVTLRCSPKSGHDTVSWYQQALGQGPQFIFQYYEEEERQRGNFPDRFSGHQFPNYSSELNVNALLLGDSALYLCASSSSVGPYGYTFGSGTRLTVV.

The genes are TRBV6-5 and TRBJ1-1; D is ambiguous. CDR1 is MNHEY, CDR2 SVGAGI, per germline. The CDR3 covers 14 residues. The ends were cut back, 8 bases at V and 0 bases at J, with 13 bases in the middle. The CDR3 DNA sequence: TGTGCCAGCGTTCGGGAACCGTTGAACACTGAAGCTTTCTTT. Encoded protein: CASVREPLNTEAFF.

This rearrangement joins TRBV24-1 to TRBJ1-5, with TRBD1 matching over 9 bases. J gave up 4 bases and V 6 bases, and 18 bases lay outside the gene matches. The CDR3 consists of 19 residues. CDR1 and CDR2 from the germline V gene are KGHDR and SFDVKD. CDR3 sequence: CATSSPGQGQYSWNQPQHF. The CDR3 bases are TGTGCCACCAGTTCACCGGGACAGGGACAATATAGTTGGAATCAGCCCCAGCATTTT.

The chain uses TRBV19 and TRBJ1-5, with TRBD1 as a possible D gene (5 bases). In germline, CDR1 is LNHDA, CDR2 SQIVND (reference sequence). Trimming shortened V by 6 bases and J by 2 bases, and 14 bases separated the two germline ends. There are 15 residues in the CDR3. CDR3: CASRLGHRGNQPQHF. CDR3 coding DNA: TGTGCCAGTAGACTTGGACATCGTGGCAATCAGCCCCAGCATTTT. Full variable domain (rest looked up from reference TRBV19 and TRBJ1-5): DGGITQSPKYLFRKEGQNVTLSCEQNLNHDAMYWYRQDPGQGLRLIYYSQIVNDFQKGDIAEGYSVSREKKESFPLTVTSAQKNPTAFYLCASRLGHRGNQPQHFGDGTRLSIL.

The chain couples TRBV28 to TRBJ2-5; 8 bases agree with TRBD2. CDR3 length: 13 residues. CDR1 is MDHEN and CDR2 is SYDVKM in the germline V gene. The V segment lost 7 bases and the J segment 1 base; nucleotides outside the gene matches: 2. The CDR3 DNA follows: TGTGCCAGCACTAGCGGGTCCCAAGAGACCCAGTACTTC. Its translation is CASTSGSQETQYF.

The chain links TRBV6-6 to TRBJ1-5; no firm D call. CDR1 is MNHNY, CDR2 SVGAGI, per germline (reference sequence). V was shortened by 0 bases and J by 3 bases, with 9 bases between the two germline ends. The CDR3 contains 15 residues. CDR3 nucleotide sequence: TGTGCCAGCAGTTACTCCAGTGACTTCAATCAGCCCCAGCATTTT. Its translation: CASSYSSDFNQPQHF.

This clone came up once. The chain is built from TRBV15 and TRBJ1-5; no clear D gene. CDR1 and CDR2 (germline): LNHNV, YYDKDF (reference sequence). Trimming took 5 bases from V and 0 from J, leaving 14 bases between them. The CDR3 covers 16 residues. The CDR3 protein is CATSVRGLLSNQPQHF. CDR3 sequence (DNA): TGTGCCACCAGCGTCCGGGGTTTACTTAGCAATCAGCCCCAGCATTTT.

The V gene is TRBV7-2, the J gene TRBJ2-2; tentatively, D is TRBD1 (5 bases). V lost 0 bases to trimming and J lost 5 bases, with 10 bases between them. Per germline, CDR1 SGHTA and CDR2 FQGNSA. The CDR3 runs 15 residues. DNA of the CDR3: TGTGCCAGCAGCTTAGCAGGCAGGGCTACCGGGGAGCTGTTTTTT. Residues: CASSLAGRATGELFF.

The CDR3 region has the DNA TGTGCCAGCAGCGCACAGGGGCTGGGTAATCAGCCCCAGCATTTT. Encoded protein: CASSAQGLGNQPQHF. The V and J genes are TRBV9 and TRBJ1-5; the match to TRBD1 covers 7 bases. This CDR3 is 15 amino acids long. Germline trimming cut 3 bases from V and 4 bases from J; bases unmatched to any gene: 7. Germline assignment: CDR1 SGDLS and CDR2 YYNGEE.

The chain joins TRBV28 to TRBJ1-1; maybe TRBD1 (6 bases). There are 14 residues in the CDR3. Trimming removed 7 bases from V and 8 bases from J, with 20 bases in between. In germline, CDR1 is MDHEN, CDR2 SYDVKM. The CDR3 region is CASTLGAGALEAFF. In DNA, the CDR3 is TGTGCCAGCACCCTGGGGGCAGGAGCCTTAGAAGCTTTCTTT.

This chain connects TRBV19 to TRBJ1-5, with a tentative D call TRBD1 (5 bases). Germline assignment: CDR1 LNHDA and CDR2 SQIVND (reference sequence). The CDR3 is 14 amino acids. V lost 4 bases and J 6 bases, leaving 13 bases between the germline ends. This chain's CDR3 is CASSRAGNGQPQHF. The CDR3 DNA is TGTGCCAGTAGTAGGGCAGGGAACGGTCAGCCCCAGCATTTT.

The genes are TRBV7-2 and TRBJ2-5; 7 bases line up with TRBD2. Germline values: CDR1 SGHTA, CDR2 FQGNSA. The CDR3 is 14 amino acids. Losses at the gene ends were 1 base for V and 5 bases for J; bases not matched to a gene: 4. The CDR3 region has the DNA TGTGCCAGCAGCTTAGATAGCGGGCAGGAGACCCAGTACTTC. This encodes CASSLDSGQETQYF.

The rearrangement joins TRBV19 to TRBJ2-2, with 15 positions matching TRBD2. V lost 3 bases, J lost 2 bases, and 1 base stayed unmatched. The CDR3 loop spans 17 amino acids. Germline CDR1 LNHDA, CDR2 SQIVND (reference sequence). The CDR3 coding sequence is TGTGCCAGTAGTATGGGACTAGCGGGAGGAAACACCGGGGAGCTGTTTTTT. It specifies CASSMGLAGGNTGELFF. Using reference TRBV19 and TRBJ2-2 for the parts outside the CDR3, the full variable domain is DGGITQSPKYLFRKEGQNVTLSCEQNLNHDAMYWYRQDPGQGLRLIYYSQIVNDFQKGDIAEGYSVSREKKESFPLTVTSAQKNPTAFYLCASSMGLAGGNTGELFFGEGSRLTVL.

The V gene is TRBV3-1 (or the pseudogene TRBV3-2), the J gene TRBJ2-3; TRBD2 might be the D (5 bases). CDR3 length equals 13 residues. The V end lost 4 bases, the J end lost 5 bases, and 10 bases lay between the germline ends. Germline V gives CDR1 LGHDT, CDR2 YNNKEL (reference sequence). This CDR3 is CASSRGEGDTQYF. In DNA, the CDR3 is TGTGCCAGCAGCCGCGGAGAGGGAGATACGCAGTATTTT.

This sequence joins TRBV7-9 and TRBJ2-7; D may be TRBD2 (6 bases). The V end lost 8 bases, the J end lost 3 bases, and 11 bases lay between the germline ends. CDR1 is SEHNR and CDR2 is FQNEAQ in the germline V gene (reference sequence). This CDR3 is built from 12 residues. This CDR3 reads CASGRGVYEQYF. The CDR3 DNA follows: TGTGCCAGCGGGCGCGGGGTCTACGAGCAGTACTTC.

The chain is built from TRBV6-1 and TRBJ2-5, with D hard to call. CDR3 length equals 16 residues. The V end lost 0 bases, the J end lost 2 bases, and 13 bases lay between the germline ends. The germline V gene has CDR1 MNHNS and CDR2 SASEGT. This CDR3 reads CASSEAMARKQETQYF. The CDR3 DNA sequence: TGTGCCAGCAGTGAAGCGATGGCGAGGAAACAAGAGACCCAGTACTTC.